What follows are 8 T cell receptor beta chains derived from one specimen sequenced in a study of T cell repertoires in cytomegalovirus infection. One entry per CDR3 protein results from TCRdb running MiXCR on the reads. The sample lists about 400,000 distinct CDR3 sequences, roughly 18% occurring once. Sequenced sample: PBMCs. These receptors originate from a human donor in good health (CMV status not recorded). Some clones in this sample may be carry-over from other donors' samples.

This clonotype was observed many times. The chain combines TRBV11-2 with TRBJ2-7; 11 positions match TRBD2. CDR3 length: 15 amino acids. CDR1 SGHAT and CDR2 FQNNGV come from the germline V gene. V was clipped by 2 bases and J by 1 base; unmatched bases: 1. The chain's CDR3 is CASSLRLAGSYEQYF. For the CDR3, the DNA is TGTGCCAGCAGCTTACGACTAGCGGGATCCTACGAGCAGTACTTC.

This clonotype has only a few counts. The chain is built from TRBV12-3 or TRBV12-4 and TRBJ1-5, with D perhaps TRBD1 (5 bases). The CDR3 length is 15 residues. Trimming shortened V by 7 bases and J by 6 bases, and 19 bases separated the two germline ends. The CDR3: CASTLWQGGIQPQHF. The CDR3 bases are TGTGCCAGCACGCTTTGGCAGGGAGGTATTCAGCCCCAGCATTTT.

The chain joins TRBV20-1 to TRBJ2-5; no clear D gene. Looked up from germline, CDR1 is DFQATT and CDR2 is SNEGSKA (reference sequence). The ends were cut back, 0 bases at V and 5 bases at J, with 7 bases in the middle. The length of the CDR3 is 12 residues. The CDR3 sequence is CSARERTETQYF. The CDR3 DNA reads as TGCAGTGCTAGAGAACGAACCGAGACCCAGTACTTC.

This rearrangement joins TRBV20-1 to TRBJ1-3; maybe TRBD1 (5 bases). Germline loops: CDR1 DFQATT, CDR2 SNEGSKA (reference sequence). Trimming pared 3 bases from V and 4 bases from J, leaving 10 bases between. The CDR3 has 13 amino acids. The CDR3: CSASPGSGNTIYF. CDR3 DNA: TGCAGTGCTAGCCCAGGGTCAGGAAACACCATATATTTT.

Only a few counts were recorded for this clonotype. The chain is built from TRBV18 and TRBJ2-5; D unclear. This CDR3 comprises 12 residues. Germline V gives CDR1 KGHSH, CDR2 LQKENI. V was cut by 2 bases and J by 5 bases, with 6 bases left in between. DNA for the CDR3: TGTGCCAGCTCACCAATTGAGGAGACCCAGTACTTC. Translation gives CASSPIEETQYF. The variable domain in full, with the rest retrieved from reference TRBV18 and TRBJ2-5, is NAGVMQNPRHLVRRRGQEARLRCSPMKGHSHVYWYRQLPEEGLKFMVYLQKENIIDESGMPKERFSAEFPKEGPSILRIQQVVRGDSAAYFCASSPIEETQYFGPGTRLLVL.

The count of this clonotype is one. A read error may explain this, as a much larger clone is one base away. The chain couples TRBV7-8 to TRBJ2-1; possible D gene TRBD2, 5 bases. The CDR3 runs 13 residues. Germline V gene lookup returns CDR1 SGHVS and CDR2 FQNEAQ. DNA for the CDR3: TGTGCCAGCAGCTTAGAGGGAGCCCATGAGCAGTCCTTC. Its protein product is CASSLEGAHEQSF. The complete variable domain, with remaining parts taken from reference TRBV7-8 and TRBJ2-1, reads GAGVSQSPRYKVAKRGQDVALRCDPISGHVSLFWYQQALGQGPEFLTYFQNEAQLDKSGLPSDRFFAERPEGSVSTLKIQRTQQEDSAVYLCASSLEGAHEQSFGPGTRLTVL.

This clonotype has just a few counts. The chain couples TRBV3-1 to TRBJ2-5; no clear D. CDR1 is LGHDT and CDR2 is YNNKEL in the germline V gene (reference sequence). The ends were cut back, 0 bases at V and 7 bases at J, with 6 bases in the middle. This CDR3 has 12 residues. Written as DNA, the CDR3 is TGTGCCAGCAGCCAAGAAAAAGGGACCCAGTACTTC. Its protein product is CASSQEKGTQYF.

The CDR3 DNA follows: TGTGCCAGTATGGACTTCTTCTTCCCAGATACGCAGTATTTT. Translation: CASMDFFFPDTQYF. J is TRBJ2-3 and V is TRBV19; D possibly corresponds to TRBD2 (5 bases). The CDR3 is 14 amino acids. The germline V gene encodes CDR1 LNHDA and CDR2 SQIVND (reference sequence). The germline V and J ends were trimmed by 7 bases and 4 bases, with 15 bases remaining between them.